The T cell receptor (beta chain) under discussion was sequenced for a study of OX40 agonist ivuxolimab in advanced cancers. About the study: A mean age of 60 years, range roughly 20 to 80, was recorded, and approximately 85% were male. Prior anti-PD-1, anti-PD-L1 or anti-CTLA-4 therapy was allowed; approximately 41% had some. General study findings and limits: The study did not work out the antigen specificity of the expanded peripheral T cells.

Profiled with immunoSEQ multiplex PCR; TCRdb holds only in-frame clones, not every one. The repertoire holds about 46,000 clones, with 82% as singletons. V was trimmed by 7 bases and J by 2 bases, leaving 11 bases between them. The CDR3 is made up of 13 amino acids. The germline V gene encodes CDR1 GTSNPN and CDR2 SVGIG (reference sequence). Autoimmune disease history or systemic immunosuppression led to patients being barred. Of note for this clone: Its cognate antigen is unknown.

The receptor was isolated from an adult with an advanced solid tumor such as melanoma, head and neck, liver or kidney cancer. This sequence joins TRBV30 and TRBJ1-4; D remains ambiguous. Here the sequenced sample was CD4+ or CD8+ T cells sorted from blood, taken in a trial of the OX40 agonist ivuxolimab. The CDR3 is CAFHIQTNEKLFF. The CDR3 DNA follows: TGTGCCTTTCACATACAGACTAATGAAAAACTGTTTTTT.